Below, 2 T cell receptor beta chains from the same sample are listed, as sequenced in a study of blood T cell repertoires in COVID-19. Produced via immunoSEQ multiplex PCR; TCRdb's table is partial and in-frame only. Of over 200,000 clones listed, approximately 88% are singletons. The specimen was peripheral blood. Source of these receptors: a man between 60 and 70 years old who had recovered from COVID-19.

The chain carries TRBV11-2 and TRBJ2-5; TRBD2 matches 13 bases. This CDR3 contains 15 residues. J gave up 4 bases and V 6 bases, and 5 bases lay outside the gene matches. The germline V gene encodes CDR1 SGHAT and CDR2 FQNNGV. The CDR3 sequence is CASSSRLAGGETQYF. The CDR3 DNA follows: TGTGCCAGCAGTTCCAGACTAGCGGGAGGAGAGACCCAGTACTTC.

V usage is TRBV19 and J usage is TRBJ2-5; 7 bases match TRBD1. Germline values: CDR1 LNHDA, CDR2 SQIVND (reference sequence). J gave up 2 bases and V 10 bases, and 4 bases lay outside the gene matches. CDR3 length: 12 amino acids. CDR3 protein: CATRQGQETQYF. The CDR3 DNA is TGTGCCACCCGACAGGGACAAGAGACCCAGTACTTC.